The following is a T cell receptor beta chain sequence with its context. Its antigen is currently unknown. The sample originates from a study of cytomegalovirus exposure and HLA in healthy donors. General study points: Per a prior analysis, the majority of TCR beta V segments were productive roughly 90% or roughly 30% of the time. Within the data, a cluster of highly shared sequence variants was likely a sequencing artifact.

Primers: 60 Vbeta forward and 13 Jbeta reverse. Clones were read by immunoSEQ multiplex PCR, and TCRdb kept only the in-frame ones, dropping some. The sample has about 190,000 clones, 70% to 80% seen once. The V segment lost 3 bases and the J segment 4 bases; nucleotides outside the gene matches: 5. In germline, CDR1 is KGHSH, CDR2 LQKENI. The CDR3 has 14 residues. The specimen was PBMCs. This sequence joins TRBV18 and TRBJ1-2, with TRBD1 identical over 7 bases. This receptor was taken from a woman in her fifties or sixties in good health and CMV-seronegative. The CDR3 loop is CASSPREGAYGYTF. CDR3 DNA sequence: TGTGCCAGCTCACCCCGGGAGGGGGCCTATGGCTACACCTTC.